The 14 T cell receptor beta chains presented below share a single source sample, sequenced in a study of spatial heterogeneity in lung cancer. Whole-study results and caveats: The number of expanded tumor alpha and beta chains correlated with mutation number.

MiXCR, run by TCRdb on the 5' RACE reads, gives a single entry per CDR3 protein. The table records about 20,000 distinct CDR3 sequences, about 2.7% of them present only once. These receptors have no known antigen. Time point given: sample taken at primary tumor resection. Sequenced here: lung tumor tissue, sampled at surgery. These TCRs come from a male donor with early-stage non-small cell lung cancer.

This clonotype has ten or more counts. The J gene is TRBJ2-5, the V gene TRBV7-2, with 9 bases aligning to TRBD2. CDR3 length: 15 residues. V was clipped by 7 bases and J by 3 bases; unmatched bases: 9. Per germline, CDR1 SGHTA and CDR2 FQGNSA. In nucleotides, the CDR3 is TGTGCCAGCACACTCGGCGGGAGGGCCAAAGAGACCCAGTACTTC. Amino acids: CASTLGGRAKETQYF.

The sample holds many counts of this clonotype. The gene calls are TRBV5-5 and TRBJ2-2; TRBD1 matches 9 bases. Germline assignment: CDR1 SGHKS and CDR2 YYEKEE (reference sequence). CDR3 length: 14 residues. The V gene end was trimmed by 4 bases and the J gene end by 4 bases; junction bases not matched to a gene: 2. The CDR3 sequence: CASSGQGSTGELFF. The CDR3 DNA reads as TGTGCCAGCAGCGGACAGGGGAGCACCGGGGAGCTGTTTTTT.

This clonotype was seen ten or more times. The chain uses TRBV12-3 or TRBV12-4 and TRBJ1-3; D is undetermined. Between the trimmed V and J ends, which lost 8 bases and 0 bases, there was a span of 17 bases. The CDR3 covers 16 residues. The CDR3 is CASWIRVPHSGNTIYF. The DNA of the CDR3 is TGTGCCAGCTGGATTAGGGTTCCTCACTCTGGAAACACCATATATTTT.

This clonotype was counted many times. The chain employs TRBV12-3 or TRBV12-4 and TRBJ2-3; D is perhaps TRBD1 (6 bases). The V gene lost 6 bases and the J gene lost 3 bases, with 7 bases spanning the gap. The CDR3 contains 12 residues. The CDR3 loop is CASSTGTDTQYF. Written as DNA, the CDR3 is TGTGCCAGCAGCACAGGGACAGATACGCAGTATTTT.

This clonotype was recorded many times. The chain combines TRBV3-1 with TRBJ2-3, with D possibly matching TRBD2 (6 bases). The ends were cut back, 4 bases at V and 4 bases at J, with 12 bases in the middle. Germline V CDR1 and CDR2: LGHDT, YNNKEL (reference sequence). The CDR3 covers 14 residues. Written as DNA, the CDR3 is TGTGCCAGCAGCCCCTCCGGGAGCCCAGATACGCAGTATTTT. This translates into CASSPSGSPDTQYF.

This clonotype was counted at least ten times. The chain joins TRBV11-2 to TRBJ2-2; perhaps TRBD2 as D (6 bases). Germline CDR1 is SGHAT and CDR2 is FQNNGV. V shed 4 bases and J shed 2 bases, with 11 bases lying between them. The CDR3 has 15 residues. The CDR3 here is CASSSVAENTGELFF. The CDR3 bases are TGTGCCAGCAGCTCAGTAGCGGAAAACACCGGGGAGCTGTTTTTT.

This clonotype appeared many times. V gene TRBV5-1 combines with J gene TRBJ2-6, with D perhaps matching TRBD1 (6 bases). V was pared by 5 bases and J by 3 bases, with 12 bases between. This CDR3 has 15 residues. The germline V gene has CDR1 SGHRS and CDR2 YFSETQ. CDR3: CASRLTGFGANVLTF. CDR3 sequence (DNA): TGCGCCAGCAGGTTAACAGGGTTTGGGGCCAACGTCCTGACTTTC.

Notes on this clonotype: A much larger clone differs by one base, so this may be a read error. The chain is built from TRBV9 and TRBJ2-1, with D perhaps assigned TRBD1 or TRBD2 (5 bases each). The V gene's germline CDR1 is SGDLS and CDR2 YYNGEE. This CDR3 spans 14 amino acids. The CDR3 region has the DNA TGTGCCAGCAGCCCCCGGGACGGACACAATGAGCGGTTCTTC. Protein: CASSPRDGHNERFF.

This clonotype was detected ten times or more. The rearrangement uses TRBV5-1 and TRBJ1-1, with 7 bases identical to TRBD1. CDR1 and CDR2 (germline): SGHRS, YFSETQ. V shed 3 bases, J shed 3 bases, and the junction held 5 bases outside the gene matches. This CDR3 is 14 amino acids long. The CDR3 DNA is TGCGCCAGCAGCTCCCAGGGGGTTGACACTGAAGCTTTCTTT. Protein sequence: CASSSQGVDTEAFF. Using reference TRBV5-1 and TRBJ1-1 for the parts outside the CDR3, the full variable domain is KAGVTQTPRYLIKTRGQQVTLSCSPISGHRSVSWYQQTPGQGLQFLFEYFSETQRNKGNFPGRFSGRQFSNSRSEMNVSTLELGDSALYLCASSSQGVDTEAFFGQGTRLTVV.

This clonotype has at least ten counts. The chain employs TRBV20-1 and TRBJ2-3; 7 bases agree with TRBD1. CDR3 length: 14 amino acids. J was trimmed by 3 bases and V by 3 bases; bases with no gene match: 6. The V gene's germline CDR1 is DFQATT and CDR2 SNEGSKA (reference sequence). The CDR3 DNA reads TGCAGTGCTAGTTTCCAGGGGGAGACAGATACGCAGTATTTT. It translates to CSASFQGETDTQYF.

This clonotype was seen repeatedly, ten times or more. This chain joins TRBV21-1 and TRBJ1-1; TRBD1 is taken as the D call from the table, unchecked against the DNA. TRBV21-1 is assigned pseudogene status. The CDR3 totals 14 residues. As DNA, the CDR3 is TGTGCCAGCAGCAACCAACTCGACAGGATTTGGGCTTTCTTT. This translates into CASSNQLDRIWAFF.

This clonotype was seen ten or more times. J is TRBJ2-5 and V is TRBV12-3 or TRBV12-4; weak D call: TRBD1 (6 bases). V lost 6 bases and J 0 bases, leaving 17 bases between the germline ends. CDR3 length: 16 residues. DNA of the CDR3: TGTGCCAGCAGCCCCTGGGGCAGGGGAAACCAAGAGACCCAGTACTTC. This sequence encodes CASSPWGRGNQETQYF.

This clonotype was recorded at least ten times. The J gene is TRBJ2-1, the V gene TRBV6-2 or TRBV6-3, with 8 bases fitting TRBD2. V was clipped by 1 base and J by 8 bases; unmatched bases: 4. This CDR3 spans 14 amino acids. Germline CDR1 MNHEY, CDR2 SVGEGT. CDR3 DNA: TGTGCCAGCAGTTACTTTCGGGAGGGCGATGAGCAGTTCTTC. As protein: CASSYFREGDEQFF.

This clonotype has ten or more counts. V is TRBV18 and J is TRBJ2-7; 10 positions match TRBD2. In germline, CDR1 is KGHSH, CDR2 LQKENI. V lost 4 bases and J lost 4; bases outside the gene matches: 10. CDR3 size: 16 residues. CDR3 sequence: CASSLRTSGGEYEQYF. In DNA, the CDR3 is TGTGCCAGCTCACTAAGGACTAGCGGAGGGGAGTACGAGCAGTACTTC. Drawing the rest from reference TRBV18 and TRBJ2-7, the complete variable domain is NAGVMQNPRHLVRRRGQEARLRCSPMKGHSHVYWYRQLPEEGLKFMVYLQKENIIDESGMPKERFSAEFPKEGPSILRIQQVVRGDSAAYFCASSLRTSGGEYEQYFGPGTRLTVT.